The 9 T cell receptor beta chains in this list originate from one sample, sequenced in a study of blood T cell repertoires in COVID-19 (dated by TCRdb to 2018 to 2020). The library was generated by the immunoSEQ multiplex PCR assay. TCRdb took over this immuneACCESS table, retaining in-frame rearrangements with V and J assigned. Such tables are incomplete; in checked studies, under half of the missing clones stem from an unresolved V gene, and the remainder is unexplained. In all, the sample holds about 310,000 clones, and roughly 85% of those were seen once. The ten largest clones represent under 2% of the sample. Sequenced sample: PBMCs or T cells enriched from blood (not recorded which). The source of these receptors is a woman between 25 and 40 years old who had been exposed to COVID-19.

Worth noting for this clone: Its ends do not fully match the called genes, so a read error is possible. J is TRBJ2-3 and V is TRBV7-7; tentative D call: TRBD1 (5 bases). CDR1 is SSHAT and CDR2 is FNYEAQ in the germline V gene (reference sequence). The CDR3 sequence is 15 residues long. The DNA for the CDR3 is TGTGCTAGCAGCCCATGGAAGGATAGGGGAGATACGCAGTATTTT. Translated: CASSPWKDRGDTQYF.

The J gene is TRBJ2-2, the V gene TRBV14; the match to TRBD1 covers 7 bases. Trimming cost V 1 base and J 1 base; bases outside gene matches: 6. The length of the CDR3 is 17 residues. Germline assignment: CDR1 SGHDN and CDR2 FVKESK. In DNA form, the CDR3 reads TGTGCCAGCAGCCAAGTAGGGGGCTATGGGAACACCGGGGAGCTGTTTTTT. The encoded protein is CASSQVGGYGNTGELFF.

The chain employs TRBV6-5 and TRBJ1-3, with a tentative D call TRBD1 (6 bases). The CDR3 covers 15 residues. V shed 2 bases and J shed 3 bases, with 11 bases lying between them. Germline V gives CDR1 MNHEY, CDR2 SVGAGI. This CDR3 is CASSYSGGFGNTIYF. DNA for the CDR3: TGTGCCAGCAGTTACAGCGGGGGCTTTGGAAACACCATATATTTT.

V usage is TRBV9 and J usage is TRBJ1-1, with 8 bases matching TRBD1. V gave up 3 bases and J gave up 1 base; unmatched junction bases: 2. CDR3 length equals 14 residues. Germline CDR1 is SGDLS and CDR2 is YYNGEE. As DNA, the CDR3 is TGTGCCAGCAGCGCGGACAGGGCGAACACTGAAGCTTTCTTT. Translation: CASSADRANTEAFF.

The chain carries TRBV27 and TRBJ1-6; D is unclear. The CDR3 covers 14 residues. Germline V gene sequence: CDR1 MNHEY, CDR2 SMNVEV (reference sequence). V was shortened by 6 bases and J by 9 bases, with 15 bases between the two germline ends. The CDR3 DNA is TGTGCCAGCAGGCCCGGGAACAGCCTTTCACCCCTCCACTTT. Translated, it gives CASRPGNSLSPLHF.

V gene TRBV11-2 combines with J gene TRBJ1-2; D remains ambiguous. Germline CDR1 SGHAT, CDR2 FQNNGV. This CDR3 is 14 amino acids long. Between the trimmed V and J ends, which lost 4 bases and 4 bases, there was a span of 13 bases. The CDR3 is CASSSSAGLYGYTF. Here the CDR3 DNA reads TGTGCCAGCAGCTCGTCGGCAGGTCTCTATGGCTACACCTTC.

Comments on this clone: One end of the junction does not line up with germline, which may come from a read error. J is TRBJ2-3 and V is TRBV4-3; unclear D gene. Germline V CDR1 and CDR2: LGHNA, YSLEER. This CDR3 contains 15 residues. The CDR3, as DNA: TGCGCCAGCAGCGGCGACCCGAGGTTCACAAATACGCAGTATTTT. It yields the protein CASSGDPRFTNTQYF.

V is TRBV5-3 and J is TRBJ1-5; D gene ambiguous. TRBV5-3 counts as an open reading frame of uncertain function. The CDR3 consists of 15 residues. V gave up 2 bases and J gave up 6 bases, with 15 bases separating them. CDR3: CARSLDRQEGQPQHF. The CDR3 nucleotides read TGTGCCAGAAGCTTAGACCGGCAGGAGGGTCAGCCCCAGCATTTT.

This chain links TRBV2 with TRBJ2-3, with a weak D call TRBD2 (6 bases). The V end was cut by 6 bases, the J end by 0 bases, with 16 bases between. There are 16 residues in the CDR3. Germline CDR1 is SNHLY and CDR2 is FYNNEI. The CDR3 sequence is CASRVRDSRSTDTQYF. CDR3 coding DNA: TGTGCCAGCAGGGTCCGGGACTCCAGAAGCACAGATACGCAGTATTTT.